These T cell receptor beta chains were read from a single sample in a study of blood T cell repertoires in COVID-19. The repertoire was sequenced with immunoSEQ multiplex PCR; TCRdb's copy has only in-frame clones and lacks some. The sample consists of about 200,000 clones, about 86% of them appearing once. The sequenced material came from PBMCs or T cells enriched from blood (not recorded which). The receptor source for this set is a man aged 35 to 55 who had recovered from COVID-19. Both conserved end residues are part of each CDR3. Each record gives: J gene, clone size, D gene, V gene, CDR3 protein, CDR3 DNA. D genes are given only for firm matches. For some rows the clone size is stated as once, few or many, or as a class when expanded; others skip it.

TRBJ1-3 | - | - | TRBV6-2/TRBV6-3 | CASSNRTHSGNTIYF | TGTGCCAGCAGTAACCGGACTCACTCTGGAAACACCATATATTTT
TRBJ2-7 | - | TRBD2 | TRBV5-5 | CASSIGRGGIYEQYF | TGTGCCAGCAGCATAGGTCGGGGGGGCATCTACGAGCAGTACTTC
TRBJ2-5 | - | - | TRBV2 | CASRRNRETQYF | TGTGCCAGCAGGAGAAACAGGGAGACCCAGTACTTC
TRBJ2-6 | medium-sized | - | TRBV6-1 | CASSEAYSGANVLTF | TGTGCCAGCAGTGAAGCCTACTCTGGGGCCAACGTCCTGACTTTC
TRBJ1-1 | - | TRBD1 | TRBV5-5 | CASSLNQGVSTEAFF | TGTGCCAGCAGCTTGAATCAGGGGGTGAGCACTGAAGCTTTCTTT
TRBJ1-5 | - | - | TRBV10-2 | CASSLGGGQPQHF | TGCGCCAGCAGTCTGGGGGGAGGTCAGCCCCAGCATTTT
TRBJ2-3 | - | - | TRBV21-1 | CASSIRDRVADTQYF | TGTGCCAGCAGCATTAGGGACAGGGTTGCAGATACGCAGTATTTT
TRBJ2-7 | once | - | TRBV28 | CASMRSSATEQYF | TGTGCCAGCATGCGTTCCTCGGCGACTGAGCAGTACTTC
TRBJ2-5 | once | - | TRBV11-2 | CASSPPGRRGTQYF | TGTGCCAGCAGCCCCCCTGGGCGGAGGGGGACCCAGTACTTC
TRBJ1-5 | - | - | TRBV4-1 | CASSQDPIKGQRNQPQHF | TGCGCCAGCAGCCAAGATCCCATTAAGGGGCAAAGGAATCAGCCCCAGCATTTT
TRBJ2-3 | - | TRBD2 | TRBV7-9 | CASSLAGLAGAADTQYF | TGTGCCAGCAGCTTAGCGGGTCTAGCGGGGGCAGCAGATACGCAGTATTTT
TRBJ2-5 | - | - | TRBV9 | CASSVGGAVQETQYF | TGTGCCAGCAGCGTAGGGGGAGCGGTCCAAGAGACCCAGTACTTC
TRBJ2-1 | - | - | TRBV19 | CASSQGYNEQFF | TGTGCCAGTAGTCAGGGTTACAATGAGCAGTTCTTC
TRBJ1-1 | - | TRBD1 | TRBV18 | CANSPIGQGEAFF | TGTGCCAACTCACCTATCGGACAGGGTGAAGCTTTCTTT
TRBJ1-2 | - | - | TRBV27 | CASSYQSDTANYGYTF | TGTGCCAGCAGTTATCAGTCCGATACAGCTAACTATGGCTACACCTTC
TRBJ2-2 | - | TRBD1 | TRBV7-8 | CASIRDRAGTGELFF | TGTGCCAGCATCAGGGACAGGGCGGGCACCGGGGAGCTGTTTTTT
TRBJ1-5 | - | TRBD1 | TRBV10-3 | CAISEDREGQPQHF | TGTGCCATCAGTGAGGACAGGGAAGGTCAGCCCCAGCATTTT
TRBJ1-6 | few | - | TRBV27 | CASSLGHEVSPLHF | TGTGCCAGCAGTTTGGGGCACGAGGTTTCACCCCTCCACTTT
TRBJ2-1 | - | - | TRBV4-2 | CASSQGGRYNEQFF | TGTGCCAGCAGCCAAGGGGGGCGGTACAATGAGCAGTTCTTC
TRBJ2-1 | - | TRBD1 | TRBV19 | CASSLQGPSSYNEQFF | TGTGCCAGTAGTTTACAGGGGCCGAGCTCCTACAATGAGCAGTTCTTC
TRBJ2-2 | - | - | TRBV28 | CAIPHNRNTGELFF | TGTGCCATACCCCACAACAGGAACACCGGGGAGCTGTTTTTT
TRBJ1-2 | few | TRBD1 | TRBV4-3 | CASSQDSGTGVYGYTF | TGCGCCAGCAGCCAAGATTCCGGGACAGGGGTCTATGGCTACACCTTC
TRBJ2-2 | - | - | TRBV3-1/TRBV3-2 | CASSARKGSSLTGELFF | TGTGCCAGCAGCGCCCGAAAAGGGAGCTCGCTCACCGGGGAGCTGTTTTTT
TRBJ1-5 | - | TRBD1 | TRBV18 | CASSPPPGQGLNSNQPQHF | TGTGCCAGCTCACCACCCCCGGGACAGGGCCTTAATAGCAATCAGCCCCAGCATTTT
TRBJ2-1 | - | TRBD2 | TRBV24-1 | CATSGAGGLTYNEQFF | TGTGCCACCTCAGGAGCGGGGGGGCTTACCTACAATGAGCAGTTCTTC
TRBJ2-1 | - | - | TRBV21-1 | CASSKYPPGLAGTNLTYNEQFF | TGTGCCAGCAGCAAATACCCTCCGGGACTAGCGGGGACAAACCTTACCTACAATGAGCAGTTCTTC
TRBJ1-3 | - | TRBD1 | TRBV5-1 | CASRTGTGISGNTIYF | TGCGCCAGCAGGACCGGGACAGGGATTTCTGGAAACACCATATATTTT
TRBJ2-7 | - | TRBD2 | TRBV10-3 | CAISLAGGPVLYF | TGTGCCATCAGTTTAGCGGGGGGCCCCGTGCTGTACTTC
TRBJ2-4 | - | - | TRBV9 | CASSTSAGIQYF | TGTGCCAGCAGCACTAGTGCGGGCATTCAGTACTTC
TRBJ1-3 | - | - | TRBV29-1 | CSVGKGTGNTIYF | TGCAGCGTTGGAAAGGGGACTGGAAACACCATATATTTT
TRBJ1-2 | - | TRBD1 | TRBV14 | CASSFIGQDYGYTF | TGTGCCAGCAGCTTCATTGGACAGGATTATGGCTACACCTTC
TRBJ2-3 | - | TRBD1 | TRBV5-1 | CASSLRGTGASDTQYF | TGCGCCAGCAGCTTGAGGGGGACAGGCGCCTCAGATACGCAGTATTTT
TRBJ1-2 | - | - | TRBV5-1 | CASSFFSDGYTF | TGCGCCAGCAGCTTTTTTTCGGATGGCTACACCTTC
TRBJ1-1 | - | TRBD1 | TRBV6-6 | CASSLQGMNTEAFF | TGTGCCAGCAGCCTACAGGGGATGAACACTGAAGCTTTCTTT
TRBJ2-2 | few | - | TRBV5-1 | CASSLGVSGELFF | TGCGCCAGCAGCTTAGGGGTCTCTGGGGAGCTGTTTTTT
TRBJ1-1 | - | - | TRBV6-4 | CASSVSENTEAFF | TGTGCCAGCAGTGTATCAGAGAACACTGAAGCTTTCTTT
TRBJ2-1 | once | TRBD2 | TRBV5-4 | CASSLDLAGDNEQFF | TGTGCCAGCAGCTTGGATTTAGCGGGGGACAATGAGCAGTTCTTC
TRBJ1-5 | - | - | TRBV24-1 | CATSEGQGWDQPQHF | TGTGCCACCAGTGAGGGGCAGGGGTGGGATCAGCCCCAGCATTTT
TRBJ1-5 | - | - | TRBV28 | CASSLGPRQLYSNQPQHF | TGTGCCAGCAGTTTAGGCCCCAGACAGCTATATAGCAATCAGCCCCAGCATTTT
TRBJ1-2 | - | - | TRBV29-1 | CSGAPLGGESYGYTF | TGCAGCGGGGCTCCACTAGGGGGAGAGAGCTATGGCTACACCTTC
TRBJ2-1 | - | TRBD1 | TRBV7-6 | CASSVSTGGYEQFF | TGTGCCAGCAGCGTTTCGACAGGGGGCTATGAGCAGTTCTTC
TRBJ1-2 | - | - | TRBV19 | CATEDRFGNYGYTF | TGTGCCACCGAGGACAGATTTGGCAACTATGGCTACACCTTC
TRBJ2-7 | - | - | TRBV6-6 | CASRTTGSSYEQYF | TGTGCCAGCAGAACGACAGGCAGCTCCTACGAGCAGTACTTC
TRBJ1-3 | - | - | TRBV9 | CASSAGAGNTIYF | TGTGCCAGCAGCGCCGGAGCAGGAAACACCATATATTTT
TRBJ1-2 | - | TRBD1 | TRBV4-1 | CASSRRTGGEDYGYTF | TGCGCCAGCAGCCGCCGGACAGGGGGTGAGGACTATGGCTACACCTTC
TRBJ1-2 | - | - | TRBV5-3 | CARSSSPRGNF | TGTGCCAGAAGCTCCTCGCCCCGGGGTAACTTC
TRBJ1-5 | - | TRBD1 | TRBV2 | CASSGTGGRQPQHF | TGTGCCAGCAGTGGGACAGGGGGCAGACAGCCCCAGCATTTT
TRBJ1-3 | - | TRBD1 | TRBV10-3 | CAISGRGNGNTIYF | TGTGCCATCAGTGGCAGGGGGAATGGAAACACCATATATTTT
TRBJ1-4 | - | - | TRBV6-5 | CASSYGSGVELFF | TGTGCCAGCAGTTACGGTAGCGGGGTTGAACTGTTTTTT
TRBJ1-2 | - | - | TRBV5-5 | CASSHEAGIYGYTF | TGTGCCAGCAGCCATGAAGCAGGAATCTATGGCTACACCTTC
TRBJ1-6 | - | TRBD1 | TRBV19 | CASSIRNRDREGSPLHF | TGTGCCAGTAGTATTCGAAACCGGGACAGGGAAGGTTCACCCCTCCACTTT
TRBJ2-2 | - | - | TRBV12-3/TRBV12-4 | CASSIYGELFF | TGTGCCAGCAGTATATACGGGGAGCTGTTTTTT
TRBJ1-5 | - | - | TRBV5-1 | CASSLSPQGNQPQHF | TGCGCCAGCAGCTTGTCCCCACAGGGCAATCAGCCCCAGCATTTT
TRBJ2-5 | - | TRBD1 | TRBV7-8 | CASRRRGSQETQYF | TGTGCCAGCAGACGCAGGGGGTCCCAAGAGACCCAGTACTTC
TRBJ2-3 | - | - | TRBV3-1/TRBV3-2 | CASSPSTLGRVADTQYF | TGTGCCAGCAGCCCGAGCACGCTGGGCAGGGTTGCAGATACGCAGTATTTT
TRBJ2-2 | - | - | TRBV5-4 | CASSLDGATNTGELFF | TGTGCCAGCAGCTTGGATGGGGCAACGAACACCGGGGAGCTGTTTTTT